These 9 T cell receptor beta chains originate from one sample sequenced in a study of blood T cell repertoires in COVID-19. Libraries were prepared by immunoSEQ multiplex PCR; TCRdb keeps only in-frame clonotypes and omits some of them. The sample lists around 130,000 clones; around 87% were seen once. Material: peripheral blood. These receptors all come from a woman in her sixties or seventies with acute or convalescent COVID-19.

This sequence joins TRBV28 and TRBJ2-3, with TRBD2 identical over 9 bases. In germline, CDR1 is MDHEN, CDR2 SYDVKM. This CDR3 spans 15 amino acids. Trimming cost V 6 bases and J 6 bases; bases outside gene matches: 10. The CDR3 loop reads CASRDSGRGRDTQYF. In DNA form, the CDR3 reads TGTGCCAGCAGGGATAGCGGGAGAGGGAGGGATACGCAGTATTTT. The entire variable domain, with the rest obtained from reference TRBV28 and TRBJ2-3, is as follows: DVKVTQSSRYLVKRTGEKVFLECVQDMDHENMFWYRQDPGLGLRLIYFSYDVKMKEKGDIPEGYSVSREKKERFSLILESASTNQTSMYLCASRDSGRGRDTQYFGPGTRLTVL.

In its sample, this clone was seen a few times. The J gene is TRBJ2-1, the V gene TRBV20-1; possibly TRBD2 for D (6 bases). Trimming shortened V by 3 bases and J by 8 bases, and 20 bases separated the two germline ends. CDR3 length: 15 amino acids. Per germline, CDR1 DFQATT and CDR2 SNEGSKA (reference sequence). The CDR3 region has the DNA TGCAGTGCTAGTGTGCGGAGGGTGGCGATCGATGAGCAGTTCTTC. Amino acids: CSASVRRVAIDEQFF.

CDR3 DNA: TGCGCCAGCAGCTTTAGCGGGAGCTCCTACAATGAGCAGTTCTTC. Translation: CASSFSGSSYNEQFF. This chain uses TRBV5-1 with TRBJ2-1, with 9 bases that match TRBD2. The germline V gene encodes CDR1 SGHRS and CDR2 YFSETQ. The CDR3 has 15 amino acids. J was trimmed by 0 bases and V by 2 bases; bases with no gene match: 0.

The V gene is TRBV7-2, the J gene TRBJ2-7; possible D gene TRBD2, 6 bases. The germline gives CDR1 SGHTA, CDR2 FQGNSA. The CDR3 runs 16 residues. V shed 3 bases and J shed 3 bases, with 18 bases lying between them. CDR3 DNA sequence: TGTGCCAGCAGCTTCCCCGTTGGGCGGGAATTCTACGAGCAGTACTTC. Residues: CASSFPVGREFYEQYF.

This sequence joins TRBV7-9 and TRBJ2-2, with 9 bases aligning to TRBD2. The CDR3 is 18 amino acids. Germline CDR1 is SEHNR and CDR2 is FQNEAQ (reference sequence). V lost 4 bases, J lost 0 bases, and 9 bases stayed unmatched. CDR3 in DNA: TGTGCCAGCAGCTCCGCTAGCGGGACCAACGCGAACACCGGGGAGCTGTTTTTT. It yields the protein CASSSASGTNANTGELFF.

The chain's CDR3 is CASSSGQIYEQYF. The CDR3, as DNA: TGCGCCAGCAGCTCTGGACAGATCTACGAGCAGTACTTC. The chain uses TRBV5-1 and TRBJ2-7; maybe TRBD1 (6 bases). The germline CDR1 and CDR2 sequences are SGHRS and YFSETQ. Trimming removed 3 bases at V and 3 bases at J, with 10 bases between. The CDR3 has 13 residues.

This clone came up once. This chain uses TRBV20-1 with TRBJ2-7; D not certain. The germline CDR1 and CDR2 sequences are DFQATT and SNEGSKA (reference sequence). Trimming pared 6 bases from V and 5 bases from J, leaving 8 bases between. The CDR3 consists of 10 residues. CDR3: CSARRDEQYF. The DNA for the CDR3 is TGCAGTGCCAGAAGAGACGAGCAGTACTTC.

In DNA form, the CDR3 reads TGTGCCGGGAGTACGGGAGTTTATGGCTACACCTTC. It specifies CAGSTGVYGYTF. V is TRBV28 and J is TRBJ1-2; no clear D gene. This CDR3 spans 12 amino acids. Germline CDR1 is MDHEN and CDR2 is SYDVKM. The V end was cut by 11 bases, the J end by 5 bases, with 15 bases between.

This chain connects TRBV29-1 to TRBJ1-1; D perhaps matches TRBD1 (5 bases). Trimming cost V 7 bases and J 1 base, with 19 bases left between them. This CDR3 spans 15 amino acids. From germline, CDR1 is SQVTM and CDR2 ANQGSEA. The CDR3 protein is CSAYPPGHSNTEAFF. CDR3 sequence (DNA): TGCAGCGCCTACCCCCCCGGACATTCGAACACTGAAGCTTTCTTT.